Each of the 25 T cell receptor beta chains below was sequenced from the same sample in a study of T cells in Graves' hyperthyroidism and ophthalmopathy. The source material, RNA transcripts, was used to amplify TCR beta CDR3 regions. Primed by the HTBI set, a first-round RT-PCR was run on the TCR CDR3. TCRdb re-called the multiplex PCR reads with MiXCR, one entry per CDR3 protein. The table includes approximately 690,000 distinct CDR3 sequences, around 20% detected once. Sequencing used blood. The receptors were gathered from a man between 25 and 39 years old with Graves' ophthalmopathy.

The chain carries TRBV28 and TRBJ2-1; D may match TRBD1 or TRBD2 (5 bases each). From germline, CDR1 is MDHEN and CDR2 SYDVKM. This CDR3 is 16 amino acids long. V was trimmed by 4 bases and J by 5 bases, leaving 18 bases between them. Here the CDR3 reads CASSWDGGVGDNEQFF. Here the CDR3 DNA reads TGTGCCAGCAGTTGGGATGGGGGAGTAGGGGACAATGAGCAGTTCTTC.

This clonotype was picked up a small number of times. V usage is TRBV5-5 and J usage is TRBJ1-1, with D possibly matching TRBD1 (6 bases). This CDR3 contains 17 residues. V shed 4 bases and J shed 6 bases, with 25 bases lying between them. The V gene's germline CDR1 is SGHKS and CDR2 YYEKEE (reference sequence). Written as DNA, the CDR3 is TGTGCCAGCAGCCAAACAGGGAGGCCGACCTCACAAGCTGAAGCTTTCTTT. As protein: CASSQTGRPTSQAEAFF.

This clonotype was seen repeatedly, ten times or more. The genes are TRBV12-3 or TRBV12-4 and TRBJ2-7, with D possibly being TRBD2 (5 bases). The CDR3 spans 14 residues. The V end was cut by 5 bases, the J end by 2 bases, with 13 bases between. The CDR3: CASSLSGATYEQYF. The CDR3 DNA reads TGTGCCAGCAGTCTCAGCGGAGCTACCTACGAGCAGTACTTC.

This clonotype was seen a handful of times. Written as DNA, the CDR3 is TGCGCCAGCAGCCAAGCGTCCGTTAGCTACAATGAGCAGTTCTTC. This translates into CASSQASVSYNEQFF. V usage is TRBV4-3 and J usage is TRBJ2-1, with D hard to call. The germline V gene has CDR1 LGHNA and CDR2 YSLEER. Trimming took 1 base from V and 3 from J, leaving 10 bases between them. The CDR3 runs 15 residues.

The CDR3 is CASRRDLAVTDEQFF. The CDR3, as DNA: TGTGCCAGCAGGAGAGACCTAGCTGTTACCGATGAGCAGTTCTTC. This chain connects TRBV9 to TRBJ2-1; D may be TRBD2 (5 bases). The CDR3 has 15 residues. Germline-derived CDR1 and CDR2 are SGDLS and YYNGEE. Trimming removed 5 bases from V and 8 bases from J, with 20 bases in between. Together with reference TRBV9 and TRBJ2-1, the CDR3 gives the full variable domain: DSGVTQTPKHLITATGQRVTLRCSPRSGDLSVYWYQQSLDQGLQFLIQYYNGEERAKGNILERFSAQQFPDLHSELNLSSLELGDSALYFCASRRDLAVTDEQFFGPGTRLTVL.

The J gene is TRBJ2-6, the V gene TRBV24-1, with 13 bases identical to TRBD2. Germline values: CDR1 KGHDR, CDR2 SFDVKD. The junction had 15 bases not matched to a gene; V was cut back by 4 bases and J by 10 bases. The CDR3 loop spans 19 amino acids. CDR3 coding DNA: TGTGCCACCAGTGACCCGACGGGACTAGCGGGAATAGTTGGGAACGTCCTGACTTTC. As protein: CATSDPTGLAGIVGNVLTF.

CDR3 coding DNA: TGTGCCAGCAGTTTTCAAACAGGGGGCGTCTACGAGCAGTACTTC. The encoded protein is CASSFQTGGVYEQYF. This chain joins TRBV27 and TRBJ2-7, with TRBD1 identical over 9 bases. This CDR3 comprises 15 residues. V shed 3 bases, J shed 3 bases, and the junction held 6 bases outside the gene matches. Germline V gene data show CDR1 as MNHEY and CDR2 as SMNVEV (reference sequence).

This clonotype was counted only a few times. V gene TRBV4-1 combines with J gene TRBJ1-6, with D perhaps TRBD1 (5 bases). The CDR3 consists of 15 residues. Trimming took 0 bases from V and 8 from J, leaving 11 bases between them. Germline CDR1 MGHRA, CDR2 YSYEKL. The CDR3 coding sequence is TGCGCCAGCAGCCAAGATTTGGGACTACATTCACCCCTCCACTTT. Its protein product is CASSQDLGLHSPLHF.

This clonotype was recorded only once. This chain joins TRBV11-2 and TRBJ1-1, with a weak D call TRBD1 (5 bases). The CDR3 is 14 amino acids. Trimming stripped 1 base from V and 10 bases from J, with 16 bases between. Germline V CDR1 and CDR2: SGHAT, FQNNGV. CDR3: CASSLAGTKNGAFF. In DNA, the CDR3 is TGTGCCAGCAGCTTAGCCGGGACTAAAAATGGAGCTTTCTTT.

This clonotype was picked up one time. The genes are TRBV4-2 and TRBJ2-7, with 9 nucleotides matching TRBD2. There are 16 residues in the CDR3. V was clipped by 0 bases and J by 7 bases; unmatched bases: 10. Per the germline V gene, CDR1 is LGHNA and CDR2 is YNFKEQ. The CDR3 coding sequence is TGTGCCAGCAGCCAAGATGGGGCGGGAGGGCCTAGGGAGCAGTACTTC. Amino acid sequence: CASSQDGAGGPREQYF.

This clonotype was counted at least ten times. V and J are TRBV20-1 and TRBJ2-7; the D gene is possibly TRBD1 (6 bases). This CDR3 comprises 14 residues. The V end was cut by 4 bases, the J end by 7 bases, with 20 bases between. Looked up from germline, CDR1 is DFQATT and CDR2 is SNEGSKA (reference sequence). CDR3 coding DNA: TGCAGTGCTACCGGGACAAGCCCAAGCAAGGAGCAGTACTTC. Translating gives CSATGTSPSKEQYF.

This chain uses TRBV6-1 with TRBJ1-2; D not resolved. The CDR3 is made up of 13 amino acids. CDR1 is MNHNS, CDR2 SASEGT, per germline. Trimming stripped 9 bases from V and 0 bases from J, with 11 bases between. The CDR3 reads CASWTAPNYGYTF. In DNA, the CDR3 is TGTGCCAGTTGGACCGCGCCTAACTATGGCTACACCTTC.

This clonotype was picked up a small number of times. It is likely a read error, because the conserved phenylalanine at the end of the CDR3 is missing. The J gene is TRBJ1-1, the V gene TRBV28, with 10 bases identical to TRBD1. Trimming removed 6 bases from V and 4 bases from J; junction bases left unmatched: 11. Germline V gene sequence: CDR1 MDHEN, CDR2 SYDVKM. CDR3 size: 16 residues. CDR3 coding DNA: TGTGCCAGCAGCCCGCGACAGGGGGCGTTTATCACTGAAGCTTTCCTT. It encodes CASSPRQGAFITEAFL.

In this sample, this clonotype turned up a few times. The chain employs TRBV5-4 and TRBJ1-2, with D hard to call. V was pared by 1 base and J by 8 bases, with 9 bases between. Germline lookup yields CDR1 SGHNT and CDR2 YYREEE (reference sequence). The CDR3 covers 12 residues. The CDR3 sequence: CASSLTNTGYTF. The CDR3 nucleotides read TGTGCCAGCAGCTTGACGAACACCGGCTACACCTTC.

This chain connects TRBV5-8 to TRBJ1-6; D unresolved. V shed 0 bases and J shed 5 bases, with 9 bases lying between them. The germline CDR1 and CDR2 sequences are SGHTS and YDEGEE. The CDR3 has 15 residues. The CDR3 region is CASSLGTLNNSPLHF. The DNA of the CDR3 is TGTGCCAGCAGCTTGGGGACCCTAAATAATTCACCCCTCCACTTT.

This clonotype was observed many times. The chain joins TRBV29-1 to TRBJ2-3, with D possibly matching TRBD2 (6 bases). Looked up from germline, CDR1 is SQVTM and CDR2 is ANQGSEA. The V gene lost 3 bases and the J gene lost 6 bases, with 19 bases spanning the gap. The CDR3 contains 15 residues. The CDR3 here is CSVDWGLQRSDTQYF. CDR3 DNA: TGCAGCGTTGATTGGGGACTCCAACGGTCTGATACGCAGTATTTT.

The chain uses TRBV10-2 and TRBJ2-1; 8 nucleotides line up with TRBD2. J was trimmed by 2 bases and V by 0 bases; bases with no gene match: 3. In germline, CDR1 is WSHSY, CDR2 SAAADI. This CDR3 has 16 amino acids. The CDR3 protein is CASSESASGPYNEQFF. The CDR3 DNA reads TGCGCCAGCAGTGAGTCGGCTAGCGGGCCCTACAATGAGCAGTTCTTC.

The rearrangement joins TRBV5-1 to TRBJ2-7, with a tentative D call TRBD1 (6 bases). V gave up 4 bases and J gave up 3 bases, with 11 bases separating them. Germline V gene sequence: CDR1 SGHRS, CDR2 YFSETQ. CDR3 length: 13 residues. The CDR3: CASSQGQFYEQYF. The CDR3 bases are TGCGCCAGCAGCCAAGGACAGTTCTACGAGCAGTACTTC. The full variable domain, rest sourced from reference TRBV5-1 and TRBJ2-7, is KAGVTQTPRYLIKTRGQQVTLSCSPISGHRSVSWYQQTPGQGLQFLFEYFSETQRNKGNFPGRFSGRQFSNSRSEMNVSTLELGDSALYLCASSQGQFYEQYFGPGTRLTVT.

This clonotype has a count of ten or more. The V and J genes are TRBV7-9 and TRBJ2-1; possibly TRBD1 for D (5 bases). Germline CDR1 and CDR2: SEHNR and FQNEAQ (reference sequence). The V end lost 6 bases, the J end lost 4 bases, and 13 bases lay between the germline ends. The CDR3 has 14 amino acids. In DNA, the CDR3 is TGTGCCAGCAGTTTAACGGACAATTACAATGAGCAGTTCTTC. It translates to CASSLTDNYNEQFF.

This chain joins TRBV18 and TRBJ2-1, with TRBD1 identical over 9 bases. This CDR3 contains 15 residues. Germline V gene sequence: CDR1 KGHSH, CDR2 LQKENI. Unmatched junction bases numbered 10, after V lost 5 bases and J lost 8 bases. Written as DNA, the CDR3 is TGTGCCAGCTCAAAGGCGCGGACAGGGGTCGATGAGCAGTTCTTC. It is translated as CASSKARTGVDEQFF.

The chain combines TRBV27 with TRBJ2-2; D is unclear. The CDR3 covers 15 residues. Trimming cost V 2 bases and J 1 base, with 8 bases left between them. The germline CDR1 and CDR2 sequences are MNHEY and SMNVEV (reference sequence). The CDR3 coding sequence is TGTGCCAGCAGTTTAACCCGACTGAACACCGGGGAGCTGTTTTTT. It yields the protein CASSLTRLNTGELFF.

A few counts support this clonotype. The gene calls are TRBV4-1 and TRBJ1-1; TRBD1 aligns across 9 bases. Trimming took 3 bases from V and 4 from J; bases not matched to a gene: 6. The germline V gene encodes CDR1 MGHRA and CDR2 YSYEKL. There are 15 residues in the CDR3. The CDR3 region is CASSQADRGTTEAFF. The CDR3, as DNA: TGCGCCAGCAGCCAGGCCGACAGGGGGACCACTGAAGCTTTCTTT.

This clonotype was detected a few times. The CDR3 DNA sequence: TGTGCCAGCAGTGTAGACAGGGGGACAGAGACCCAGTACTTC. Translating it yields CASSVDRGTETQYF. The genes are TRBV27 and TRBJ2-5, with TRBD1 identical over 9 bases. Germline CDR1 and CDR2: MNHEY and SMNVEV (reference sequence). J lost 4 bases, V lost 5 bases, and 5 bases had no gene match. This CDR3 has 14 residues.

This clonotype was seen ten or more times. The V call is TRBV7-2, the J call TRBJ2-5, with 7 bases that match TRBD1. The CDR3 covers 15 residues. V shed 4 bases, J shed 2 bases, and the junction held 7 bases outside the gene matches. Germline values: CDR1 SGHTA, CDR2 FQGNSA. Here the CDR3 DNA reads TGTGCCAGCAGCTCTACAGGGGCTACACAAGAGACCCAGTACTTC. It translates to CASSSTGATQETQYF.

This clonotype has a handful of counts. The rearrangement joins TRBV6-5 to TRBJ2-1; the match to TRBD2 covers 11 bases. This CDR3 is 16 amino acids long. V trimming: 2 bases; J trimming: 6 bases; junction bases outside the gene matches: 6. Germline CDR1 MNHEY, CDR2 SVGAGI. CDR3 region: CASSYGTSGDVNEQFF. In nucleotides, the CDR3 is TGTGCCAGCAGTTACGGGACTAGCGGTGATGTCAATGAGCAGTTCTTC.